The 4 T cell receptor beta chains below were found in one sample sequenced in a study of memory CD4+ T cells and cytomegalovirus serostatus. Assay used: immunoSEQ multiplex PCR; TCRdb lists only in-frame clones, some missing. Of about 52,000 clones in the sample, around 83% are singletons; the top ten hold around 1.5%. The sort gate was single viable CD3+CD4+CD8-CD45RO+ cells for memory CD4+ T cells. The sequencing input was memory CD4+ T cells from blood. The receptor set was obtained from an adult in good health and CMV-seropositive.

Concerning this clone itself: Mismatch with germline at one junction end may stem from a read error. The chain has TRBV11-2 and TRBJ1-1; D gene unclear. This CDR3 contains 12 residues. Per germline, CDR1 SGHAT and CDR2 FQNNGV. DNA of the CDR3: TGTGCCAGCAGCTCACCCAGGATAGCGGGCCAATTT. Encoded protein: CASSSPRIAGQF.

V gene TRBV7-3 combines with J gene TRBJ1-3, with D hard to call. CDR1 and CDR2 (germline): SGHTA, FQGTGA. The CDR3 has 12 residues. CDR3 sequence: CVEADYGNTIYF. In DNA, the CDR3 is TGTGTCGAGGCGGATTACGGAAACACCATATATTTT.

The V and J genes are TRBV7-3 and TRBJ1-5, with unresolved D. The germline gives CDR1 SGHTA, CDR2 FQGTGA. The V gene lost 5 bases and the J gene lost 8 bases, with 16 bases spanning the gap. The CDR3 has 14 amino acids. The CDR3 region is CASSPFGPGEPQHF. The CDR3 DNA follows: TGTGCCAGCAGCCCTTTTGGTCCCGGGGAGCCCCAGCATTTT.

CDR3 in DNA: TGTGCCAGCAGCATCGGACTAGCGGGGGGCAAAGAGACCCAGTACTTC. Encoded protein: CASSIGLAGGKETQYF. This chain connects TRBV5-6 to TRBJ2-5; 14 nucleotides agree with TRBD2. The junction had 5 bases not matched to a gene; V was cut back by 4 bases and J by 3 bases. The CDR3 totals 16 residues. Per the germline V gene, CDR1 is SGHDT and CDR2 is YYEEEE. Full variable domain (remainder filled in from reference TRBV5-6 and TRBJ2-5): DAGVTQSPTHLIKTRGQQVTLRCSPKSGHDTVSWYQQALGQGPQFIFQYYEEEERQRGNFPDRFSGHQFPNYSSELNVNALLLGDSALYLCASSIGLAGGKETQYFGPGTRLLVL.